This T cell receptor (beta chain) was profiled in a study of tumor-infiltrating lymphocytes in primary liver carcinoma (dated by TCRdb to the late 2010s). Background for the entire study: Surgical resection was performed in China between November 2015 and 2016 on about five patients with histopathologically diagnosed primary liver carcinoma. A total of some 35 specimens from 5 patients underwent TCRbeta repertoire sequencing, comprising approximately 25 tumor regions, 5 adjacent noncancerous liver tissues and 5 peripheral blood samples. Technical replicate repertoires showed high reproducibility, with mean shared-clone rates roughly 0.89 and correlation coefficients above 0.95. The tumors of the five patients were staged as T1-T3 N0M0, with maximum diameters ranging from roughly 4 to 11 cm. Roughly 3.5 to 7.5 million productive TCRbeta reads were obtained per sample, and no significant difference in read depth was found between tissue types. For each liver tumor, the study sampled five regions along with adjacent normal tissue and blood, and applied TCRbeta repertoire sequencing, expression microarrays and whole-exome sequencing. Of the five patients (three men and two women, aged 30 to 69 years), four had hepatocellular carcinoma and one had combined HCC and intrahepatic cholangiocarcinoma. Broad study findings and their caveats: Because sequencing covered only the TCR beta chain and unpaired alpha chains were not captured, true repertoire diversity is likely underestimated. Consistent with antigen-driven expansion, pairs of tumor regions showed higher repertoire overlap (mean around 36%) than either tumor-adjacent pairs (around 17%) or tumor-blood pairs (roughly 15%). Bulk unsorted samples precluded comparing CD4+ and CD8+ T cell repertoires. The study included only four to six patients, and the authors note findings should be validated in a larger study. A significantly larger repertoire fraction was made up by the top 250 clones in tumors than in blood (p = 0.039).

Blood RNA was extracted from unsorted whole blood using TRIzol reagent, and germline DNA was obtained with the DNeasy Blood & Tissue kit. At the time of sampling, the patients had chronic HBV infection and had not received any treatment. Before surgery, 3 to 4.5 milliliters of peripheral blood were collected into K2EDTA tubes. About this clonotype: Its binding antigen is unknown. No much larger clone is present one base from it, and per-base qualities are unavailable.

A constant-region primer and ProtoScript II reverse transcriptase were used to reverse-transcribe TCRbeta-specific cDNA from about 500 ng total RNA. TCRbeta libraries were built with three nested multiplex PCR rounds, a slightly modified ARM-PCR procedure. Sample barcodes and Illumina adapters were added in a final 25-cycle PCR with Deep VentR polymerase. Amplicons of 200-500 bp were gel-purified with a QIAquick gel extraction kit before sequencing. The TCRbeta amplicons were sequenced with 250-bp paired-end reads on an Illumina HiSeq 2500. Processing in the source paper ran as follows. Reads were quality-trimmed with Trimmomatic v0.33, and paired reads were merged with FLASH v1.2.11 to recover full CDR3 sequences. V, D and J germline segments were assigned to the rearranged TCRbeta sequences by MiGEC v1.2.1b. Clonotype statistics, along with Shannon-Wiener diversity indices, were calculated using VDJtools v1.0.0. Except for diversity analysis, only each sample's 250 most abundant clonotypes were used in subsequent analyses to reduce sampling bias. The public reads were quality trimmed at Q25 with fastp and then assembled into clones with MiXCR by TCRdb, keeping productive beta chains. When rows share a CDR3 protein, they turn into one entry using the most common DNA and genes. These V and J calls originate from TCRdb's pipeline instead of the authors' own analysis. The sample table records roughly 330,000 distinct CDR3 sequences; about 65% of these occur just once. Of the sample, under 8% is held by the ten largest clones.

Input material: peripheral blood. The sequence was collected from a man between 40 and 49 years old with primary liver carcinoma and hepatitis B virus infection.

The CDR3 protein: CASSYFRIGKMDYGYTF. At the DNA level, the sequence is TGTGCCAGCAGTTATTTCCGGATAGGGAAGATGGACTATGGCTACACCTTC. The sequence links TRBV12-3 or TRBV12-4 to TRBJ1-2; confidence is insufficient to name the D gene. Trimming costs V 4 bases and J 3 bases, and their ends lie 21 bases apart. From cysteine to phenylalanine, the CDR3 is 17 amino acids long. Only CDR3 DNA remains: 51 bases, in frame from the first base.